Following are 3 T cell receptor beta chains from one sample sequenced in a study of shared clonotypes between healthy human individuals. TCRdb's table, derived via immunoSEQ multiplex PCR, lists solely in-frame clones and lacks some. In the table there are around 1.1 million clones, about 80% of which are singletons. Sequenced material: memory CD4+ T cells from PBMCs. Subset meaning: CD45RA-negative fraction. These receptors were obtained from a man between 18 and 35 years old in good health. Some clones in this sample may be carry-over from other donors' samples.

This clone has more than one count but fewer than ten. This chain uses TRBV6-5 with TRBJ2-1; 11 nucleotides align to TRBD2. Trimming removed 6 bases from V and 7 bases from J; junction bases left unmatched: 8. The CDR3 sequence is 15 residues long. CDR1 is MNHEY, CDR2 SVGAGI, per germline. CDR3 loop: CASSPTSGSENEQFF. CDR3 in DNA: TGTGCCAGCAGCCCTACTAGCGGGAGCGAGAATGAGCAGTTCTTC.

The chain joins TRBV5-1 to TRBJ1-1; weak D call: TRBD1 (6 bases). The CDR3 extends over 13 amino acids. Trimming stripped 5 bases from V and 7 bases from J, with 15 bases between. CDR1 SGHRS and CDR2 YFSETQ come from the germline V gene. The CDR3 sequence is CASRRQEPDEAFF. The CDR3 DNA reads as TGCGCCAGCAGACGACAGGAGCCTGATGAAGCTTTCTTT. Together with reference TRBV5-1 and TRBJ1-1, the CDR3 gives the full variable domain: KAGVTQTPRYLIKTRGQQVTLSCSPISGHRSVSWYQQTPGQGLQFLFEYFSETQRNKGNFPGRFSGRQFSNSRSEMNVSTLELGDSALYLCASRRQEPDEAFFGQGTRLTVV.

This chain joins TRBV28 and TRBJ1-2, with D tentatively TRBD1 (6 bases). Between the trimmed V and J ends, which lost 6 bases and 4 bases, there was a span of 12 bases. The CDR3 loop spans 13 amino acids. Germline loops: CDR1 MDHEN, CDR2 SYDVKM. The DNA of the CDR3 is TGTGCCAGCAGGACGGGACAACCCTATGGCTACACCTTC. Its protein product is CASRTGQPYGYTF.